This T cell receptor (beta chain) is from a study of response to subunit inactivated influenza vaccine. TCRdb reprocessed the RT-PCR reads via MiXCR and lists one record per CDR3 protein. The sample shows about 800,000 distinct CDR3 sequences, 21% of them seen only once. Notes on the study in general: Authors suggested seasonal influenza vaccinations each recruit few new T cells.

There are a few counts of this clonotype. The target antigen is unknown. Germline CDR1 and CDR2: SEHNR and FQNEAQ (reference sequence). CDR3 length: 13 residues. The trim removed 5 bases at V and 2 bases at J, leaving 3 bases unmatched. The rearrangement uses TRBV7-9 and TRBJ2-7, with 7 bases fitting TRBD2. The TCR comes from a man over 45 who received an inactivated influenza vaccine. The specimen was PBMCs from blood, collected 5 days after vaccination. CDR3 amino acids: CASSRGLAYEQYF. CDR3 nucleotides: TGTGCCAGCAGCAGAGGACTAGCCTACGAGCAGTACTTC.